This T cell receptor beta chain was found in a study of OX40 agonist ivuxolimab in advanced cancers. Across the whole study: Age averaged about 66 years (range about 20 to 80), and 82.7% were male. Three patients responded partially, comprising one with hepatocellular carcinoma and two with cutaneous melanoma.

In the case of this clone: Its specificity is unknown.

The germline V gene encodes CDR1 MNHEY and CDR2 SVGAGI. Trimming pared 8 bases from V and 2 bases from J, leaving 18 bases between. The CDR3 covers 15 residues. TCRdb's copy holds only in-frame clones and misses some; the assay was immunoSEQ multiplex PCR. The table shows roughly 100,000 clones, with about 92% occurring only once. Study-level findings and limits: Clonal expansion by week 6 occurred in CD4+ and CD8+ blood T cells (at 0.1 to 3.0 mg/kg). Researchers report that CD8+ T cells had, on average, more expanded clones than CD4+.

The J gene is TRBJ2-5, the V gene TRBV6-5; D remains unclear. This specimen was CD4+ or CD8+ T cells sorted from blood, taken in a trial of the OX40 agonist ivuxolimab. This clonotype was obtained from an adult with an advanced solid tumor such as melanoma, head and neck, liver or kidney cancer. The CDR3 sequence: CASASRAVGQETQYF. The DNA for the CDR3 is TGTGCCAGCGCCTCCCGGGCCGTGGGGCAAGAGACCCAGTACTTC.